This T cell receptor (beta chain) was sequenced during a study of control samples from healthy donors and cancer patients (dated by TCRdb to the early 2020s). Trimming leaves V shorter by 0 bases and J shorter by 0 bases, with the junction holding 13 bases beyond the gene matches. The germline V gene encodes CDR1 LGHDT and CDR2 YNNKEL (reference sequence). The CDR3, cysteine through valine, is 19 amino acids long. The CDR3 DNA has 57 bases and is translated from base 1. As regards this clone: Its antigen is not yet known. Per-nucleotide qualities are absent, and no much larger clonotype sits a single base away.

Library prep was done by the immunoSEQ multiplex PCR assay. TCRdb provides this immuneACCESS table in a form limited to in-frame rearrangements. Some clones are lacking; in checked studies, under half of them reflect an unresolved V gene, and why the rest are absent is not known. A total of 76,000 or so clones appear in this sample, around 86% of them only once. The ten largest clones represent around a tenth of the sample. The rearranged segments are TRBV3-1 (or the pseudogene TRBV3-2) and TRBJ2-7; TRBD2 aligns with 8 central bases. The specimen sequenced was PBMCs. This sequence originates from a woman between 45 and 60 years old with colorectal cancer. CDR3 region: CASSQDQAGDSQSSYEQYV. The DNA reads as follows: TGTGCCAGCAGCCAAGATCAAGCGGGGGACTCCCAGAGCTCCTACGAGCAGTACGTC.